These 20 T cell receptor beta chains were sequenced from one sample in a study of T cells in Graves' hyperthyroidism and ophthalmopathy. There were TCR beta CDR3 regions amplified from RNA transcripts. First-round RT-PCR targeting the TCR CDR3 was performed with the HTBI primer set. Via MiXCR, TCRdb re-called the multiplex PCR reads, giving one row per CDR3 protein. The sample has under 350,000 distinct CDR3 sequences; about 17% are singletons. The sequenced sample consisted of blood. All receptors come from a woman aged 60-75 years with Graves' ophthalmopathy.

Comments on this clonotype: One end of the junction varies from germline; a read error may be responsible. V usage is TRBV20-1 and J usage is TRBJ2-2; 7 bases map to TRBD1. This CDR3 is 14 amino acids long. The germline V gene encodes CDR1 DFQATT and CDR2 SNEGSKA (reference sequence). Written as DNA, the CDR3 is TGCAGTGCTAGTAAGGGGGCCCGCACCGGGGAGCTGCTTTTT. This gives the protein CSASKGARTGELLF.

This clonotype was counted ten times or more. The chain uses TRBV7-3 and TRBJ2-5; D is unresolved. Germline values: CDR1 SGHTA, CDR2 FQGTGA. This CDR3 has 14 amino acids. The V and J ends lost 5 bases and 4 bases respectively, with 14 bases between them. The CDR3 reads CASSPSSLSETQYF. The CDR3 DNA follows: TGTGCCAGCAGCCCCTCTAGTCTCTCAGAGACCCAGTACTTC.

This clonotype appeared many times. CDR3 DNA: TGCAGCGGATCCCCGGACAGGGTCACTGAAGCTTTCTTT. Translation gives CSGSPDRVTEAFF. The J gene is TRBJ1-1, the V gene TRBV29-1; 8 bases map to TRBD1. The CDR3 covers 13 residues. V lost 7 bases and J lost 4; bases outside the gene matches: 8. Germline CDR1 reads SQVTM; CDR2 reads ANQGSEA. The full variable domain, rest sourced from reference TRBV29-1 and TRBJ1-1, is SAVISQKPSRDICQRGTSLTIQCQVDSQVTMMFWYRQQPGQSLTLIATANQGSEATYESGFVIDKFPISRPNLTFSTLTVSNMSPEDSSIYLCSGSPDRVTEAFFGQGTRLTVV.

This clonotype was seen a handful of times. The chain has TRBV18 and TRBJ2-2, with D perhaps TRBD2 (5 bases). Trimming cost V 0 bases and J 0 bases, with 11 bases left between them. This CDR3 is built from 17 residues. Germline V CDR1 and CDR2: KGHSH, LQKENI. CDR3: CASSPPGRGTNTGELFF. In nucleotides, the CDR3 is TGTGCCAGCTCACCACCGGGTCGGGGAACGAACACCGGGGAGCTGTTTTTT.

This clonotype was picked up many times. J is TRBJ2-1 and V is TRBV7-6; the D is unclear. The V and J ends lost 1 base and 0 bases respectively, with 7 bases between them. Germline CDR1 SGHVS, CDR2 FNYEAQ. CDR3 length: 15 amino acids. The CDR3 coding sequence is TGTGCCAGCAGCTTAGGACCCCTCTCCTACAATGAGCAGTTCTTC. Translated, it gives CASSLGPLSYNEQFF.

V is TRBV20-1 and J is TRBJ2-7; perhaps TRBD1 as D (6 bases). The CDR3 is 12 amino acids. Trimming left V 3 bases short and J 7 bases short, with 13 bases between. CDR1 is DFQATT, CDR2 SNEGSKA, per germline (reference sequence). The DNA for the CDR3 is TGCAGTGCTAGGGGGACAATGGGAGAGCAGTACTTC. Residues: CSARGTMGEQYF.

CDR3 loop: CAWVGQTGGTQYF. As DNA, the CDR3 is TGTGCCTGGGTAGGACAGACTGGAGGTACGCAGTATTTT. V and J are TRBV30 and TRBJ2-3, with TRBD1 as a possible D gene (6 bases). Trimming cost V 5 bases and J 8 bases, with 17 bases left between them. Germline V gene data show CDR1 as GTSNPN and CDR2 as SVGIG (reference sequence). This CDR3 has 13 amino acids.

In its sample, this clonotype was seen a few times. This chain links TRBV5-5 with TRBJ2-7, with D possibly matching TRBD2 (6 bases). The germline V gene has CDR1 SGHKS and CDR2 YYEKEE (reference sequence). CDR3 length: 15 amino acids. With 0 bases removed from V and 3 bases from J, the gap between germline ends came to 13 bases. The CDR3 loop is CASSLAGTYDYEQYF. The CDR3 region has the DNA TGTGCCAGCAGCTTGGCTGGGACTTATGACTACGAGCAGTACTTC. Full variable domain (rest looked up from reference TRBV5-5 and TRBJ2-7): DAGVTQSPTHLIKTRGQQVTLRCSPISGHKSVSWYQQVLGQGPQFIFQYYEKEERGRGNFPDRFSARQFPNYSSELNVNALLLGDSALYLCASSLAGTYDYEQYFGPGTRLTVT.

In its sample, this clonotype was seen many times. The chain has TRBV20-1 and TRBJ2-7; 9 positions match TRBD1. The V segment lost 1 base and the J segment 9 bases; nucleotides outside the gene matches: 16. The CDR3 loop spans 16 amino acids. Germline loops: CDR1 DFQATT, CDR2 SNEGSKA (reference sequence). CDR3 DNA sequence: TGCAGTGCTAGAGGGCTTAGGGGGACAGGGTTCGCGGCGCAGTACTTC. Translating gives CSARGLRGTGFAAQYF.

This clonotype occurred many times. DNA for the CDR3: TGCGCCAGCAGCAGGACAGGGGGGTGGGTCGATACGCAGTATTTT. Its translation: CASSRTGGWVDTQYF. V gene TRBV5-1 combines with J gene TRBJ2-3; 10 nucleotides align to TRBD1. J lost 6 bases, V lost 4 bases, and 8 bases had no gene match. This CDR3 comprises 15 residues. The germline V gene has CDR1 SGHRS and CDR2 YFSETQ. Full variable domain (remainder filled in from reference TRBV5-1 and TRBJ2-3): KAGVTQTPRYLIKTRGQQVTLSCSPISGHRSVSWYQQTPGQGLQFLFEYFSETQRNKGNFPGRFSGRQFSNSRSEMNVSTLELGDSALYLCASSRTGGWVDTQYFGPGTRLTVL.

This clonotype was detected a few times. CDR3 DNA: TGTGCCACCAGCAGTGTGATAGAGACCCAGTACTTC. Its protein product is CATSSVIETQYF. The chain is built from TRBV15 and TRBJ2-5; D not resolved. The V gene lost 3 bases and the J gene lost 4 bases, with 6 bases spanning the gap. The CDR3 is made up of 12 amino acids. The germline gives CDR1 LNHNV, CDR2 YYDKDF (reference sequence).

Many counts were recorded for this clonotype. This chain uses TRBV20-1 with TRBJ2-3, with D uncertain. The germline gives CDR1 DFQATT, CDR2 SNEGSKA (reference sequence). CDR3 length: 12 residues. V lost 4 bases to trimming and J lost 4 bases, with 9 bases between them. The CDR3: CSAKLGPDTQYF. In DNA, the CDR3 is TGCAGTGCTAAGCTGGGCCCAGATACGCAGTATTTT.

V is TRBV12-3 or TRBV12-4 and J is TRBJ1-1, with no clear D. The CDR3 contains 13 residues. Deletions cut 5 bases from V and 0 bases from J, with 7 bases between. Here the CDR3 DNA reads TGTGCCAGCAGTGGAAGCATGAACACTGAAGCTTTCTTT. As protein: CASSGSMNTEAFF.

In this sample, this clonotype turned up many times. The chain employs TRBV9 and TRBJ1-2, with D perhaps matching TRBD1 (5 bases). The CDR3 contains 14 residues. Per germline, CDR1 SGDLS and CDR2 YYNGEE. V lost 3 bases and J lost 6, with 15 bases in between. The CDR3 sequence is CASSAFQEGHGYTF. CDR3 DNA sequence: TGTGCCAGCAGCGCTTTCCAGGAGGGGCATGGCTACACCTTC.

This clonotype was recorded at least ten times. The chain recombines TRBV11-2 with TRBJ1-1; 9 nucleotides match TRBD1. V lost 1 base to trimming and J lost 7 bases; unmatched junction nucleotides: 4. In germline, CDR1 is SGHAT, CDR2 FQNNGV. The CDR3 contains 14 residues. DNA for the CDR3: TGTGCCAGCAGCTTAGGATGGGACAGGGTTGAAGCTTTCTTT. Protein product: CASSLGWDRVEAFF. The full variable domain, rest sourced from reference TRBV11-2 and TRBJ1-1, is EAGVAQSPRYKIIEKRQSVAFWCNPISGHATLYWYQQILGQGPKLLIQFQNNGVVDDSQLPKDRFSAERLKGVDSTLKIQPAKLEDSAVYLCASSLGWDRVEAFFGQGTRLTVV.

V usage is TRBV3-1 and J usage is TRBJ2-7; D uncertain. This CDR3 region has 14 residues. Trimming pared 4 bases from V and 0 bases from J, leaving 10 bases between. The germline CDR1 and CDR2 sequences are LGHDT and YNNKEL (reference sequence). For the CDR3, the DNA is TGTGCCAGCAGCCCGATCGGGTACTCCTACGAGCAGTACTTC. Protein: CASSPIGYSYEQYF.

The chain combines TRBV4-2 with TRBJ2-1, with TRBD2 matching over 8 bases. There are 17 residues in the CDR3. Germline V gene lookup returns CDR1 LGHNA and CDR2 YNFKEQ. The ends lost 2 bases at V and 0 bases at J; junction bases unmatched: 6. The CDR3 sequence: CASSQPLGGASYNEQFF. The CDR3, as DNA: TGTGCCAGCAGCCAACCCCTCGGGGGGGCCTCCTACAATGAGCAGTTCTTC.

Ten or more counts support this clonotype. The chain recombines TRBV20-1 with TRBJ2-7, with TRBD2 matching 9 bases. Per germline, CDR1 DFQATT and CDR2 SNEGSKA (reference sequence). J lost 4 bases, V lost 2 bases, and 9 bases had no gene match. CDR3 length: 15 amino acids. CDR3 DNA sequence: TGCAGTGCTAGAATAGCGGGAGAGATAGCATACGAGCAGTACTTC. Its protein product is CSARIAGEIAYEQYF.

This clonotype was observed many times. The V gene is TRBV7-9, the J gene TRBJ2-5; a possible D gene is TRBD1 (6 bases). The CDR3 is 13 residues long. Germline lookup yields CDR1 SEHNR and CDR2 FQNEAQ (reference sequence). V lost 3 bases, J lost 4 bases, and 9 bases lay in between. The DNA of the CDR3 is TGTGCCAGCAGCTTCAGGGGCGGAGAGACCCAGTACTTC. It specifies CASSFRGGETQYF. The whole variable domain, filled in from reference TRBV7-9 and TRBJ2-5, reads DTGVSQNPRHKITKRGQNVTFRCDPISEHNRLYWYRQTLGQGPEFLTYFQNEAQLEKSRLLSDRFSAERPKGSFSTLEIQRTEQGDSAMYLCASSFRGGETQYFGPGTRLLVL.

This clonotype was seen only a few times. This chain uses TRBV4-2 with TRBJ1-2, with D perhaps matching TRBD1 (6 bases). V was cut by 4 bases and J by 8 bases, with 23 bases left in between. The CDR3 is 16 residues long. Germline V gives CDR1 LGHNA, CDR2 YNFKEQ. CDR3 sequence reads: CASSLVPPGLGAGYTF. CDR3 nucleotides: TGTGCCAGCAGCCTTGTCCCTCCGGGACTGGGGGCGGGCTACACCTTC.